These 16 T cell receptor beta chains share one sample of origin, sequenced in a study of cytotoxic CD8 clonotypes in ibrutinib-treated CLL. The assay was immunoSEQ multiplex PCR, and TCRdb's table has in-frame clones only and misses some. There are 150,000 to 200,000 clones in the sample; about 72% occur only once, and 13% lies in the top ten. This specimen consisted of PBMCs, obtained after 24 months of ibrutinib treatment. These receptors were obtained from a human donor with chronic lymphocytic leukemia.

This chain joins TRBV13 and TRBJ2-1; 8 nucleotides match TRBD2. Trimming took 4 bases from V and 6 from J; bases not matched to a gene: 5. Per germline, CDR1 PRHDT and CDR2 FYEKMQ (reference sequence). This CDR3 has 14 residues. The CDR3 DNA follows: TGTGCCAGCAGCTCTCTAGCGGGCCCCAATGAGCAGTTCTTC. Translated, it gives CASSSLAGPNEQFF.

J is TRBJ2-2 and V is TRBV27; the D is unclear. The germline V gene has CDR1 MNHEY and CDR2 SMNVEV (reference sequence). The V end lost 0 bases, the J end lost 0 bases, and 11 bases lay between the germline ends. The CDR3 is made up of 17 amino acids. The CDR3 nucleotides are TGTGCCAGCAGTTTATCTATAGCTACGGCGAACACCGGGGAGCTGTTTTTT. Encoded protein: CASSLSIATANTGELFF.

This sequence joins TRBV7-6 and TRBJ1-2; 9 nucleotides match TRBD1. Looked up from germline, CDR1 is SGHVS and CDR2 is FNYEAQ. Losses at the gene ends were 3 bases for V and 8 bases for J; bases not matched to a gene: 10. The CDR3 contains 15 residues. The DNA for the CDR3 is TGTGCCAGCAGCTTCGGGACAGGGATGGTATCGGGCTACACCTTC. It translates to CASSFGTGMVSGYTF. Supplemented by reference TRBV7-6 and TRBJ1-2, the full variable domain reads GAGVSQSPRYKVTKRGQDVALRCDPISGHVSLYWYRQALGQGPEFLTYFNYEAQQDKSGLPNDRFSAERPEGSISTLTIQRTEQRDSAMYRCASSFGTGMVSGYTFGSGTRLTVV.

The CDR3 nucleotides are TGTGCCAGCAGCCAACGGTCACGGGTGAACACTGAAGCTTTCTTT. As protein: CASSQRSRVNTEAFF. The chain recombines TRBV28 with TRBJ1-1; no definite D call. V lost 6 bases and J lost 0, with 14 bases in between. Germline V CDR1 and CDR2: MDHEN, SYDVKM. This CDR3 has 15 residues.

The chain employs TRBV11-3 and TRBJ2-1; 7 bases align to TRBD2. Losses at the gene ends were 4 bases for V and 3 bases for J; bases not matched to a gene: 3. The CDR3 has 14 residues. CDR1 is SGHNT and CDR2 is YENEEA in the germline V gene. CDR3 in DNA: TGTGCCAGCAGCTACGGGACTAACTACAATGAGCAGTTCTTC. Translation: CASSYGTNYNEQFF.

The chain carries TRBV20-1 and TRBJ2-3; D gene unclear. Germline V gene lookup returns CDR1 DFQATT and CDR2 SNEGSKA (reference sequence). The V end lost 6 bases, the J end lost 3 bases, and 7 bases lay between the germline ends. This CDR3 region has 11 residues. This CDR3 reads CSAEKTDTQYF. The CDR3 DNA sequence: TGCAGTGCCGAAAAAACAGATACGCAGTATTTT.

This rearrangement joins TRBV4-3 to TRBJ2-4; D might be TRBD1 (6 bases). V lost 3 bases and J 9 bases, leaving 24 bases between the germline ends. Germline V lookup: CDR1 LGHNA, CDR2 YSLEER. The CDR3 totals 17 residues. Here the CDR3 DNA reads TGCGCCAGCAGCCAGCTCCTTCCGGGACAACCAGGGGTCATTCAGTACTTC. Translated: CASSQLLPGQPGVIQYF.

The rearrangement uses TRBV7-7 and TRBJ2-5, with TRBD2 matching over 13 bases. Per germline, CDR1 SSHAT and CDR2 FNYEAQ (reference sequence). This CDR3 comprises 16 residues. The ends lost 1 base at V and 5 bases at J; junction bases unmatched: 4. CDR3 bases: TGTGCCAGCAGCTTAGGACTAGCGGGAGGAGTTGAGACCCAGTACTTC. This sequence encodes CASSLGLAGGVETQYF.

The chain couples TRBV7-9 to TRBJ2-7; D is uncertain. CDR1 and CDR2 from the germline V gene are SEHNR and FQNEAQ (reference sequence). V lost 3 bases to trimming and J lost 3 bases, with 9 bases between them. The CDR3 is 13 amino acids. The CDR3 DNA is TGTGCCAGCAGCTTCACTATTAGCTACGAGCAGTACTTC. Translated: CASSFTISYEQYF.

This clone was observed a handful of times. The chain couples TRBV19 to TRBJ2-7; weak D call: TRBD2 (5 bases). The CDR3 runs to 13 residues. Trimming removed 3 bases at V and 4 bases at J, with 10 bases between. CDR1 is LNHDA, CDR2 SQIVND, per germline (reference sequence). Here the CDR3 DNA reads TGTGCCAGTAGTATCCGGGATCCGTACGAGCAGTACTTC. Amino acids: CASSIRDPYEQYF.

This clone appeared a few times. The gene calls are TRBV4-3 and TRBJ2-7; the match to TRBD1 covers 8 bases. The ends lost 3 bases at V and 2 bases at J; junction bases unmatched: 3. This CDR3 is 14 amino acids long. Germline V gene lookup returns CDR1 LGHNA and CDR2 YSLEER. Written as DNA, the CDR3 is TGCGCCAGCAGCCATAAGACAGGGGCCTACGAGCAGTACTTC. This sequence encodes CASSHKTGAYEQYF.

This chain connects TRBV14 to TRBJ2-7; D gene unclear. The CDR3 extends over 13 amino acids. The V gene lost 0 bases and the J gene lost 12 bases, with 15 bases spanning the gap. The germline CDR1 and CDR2 sequences are SGHDN and FVKESK. The CDR3 loop is CASSQDLGISPYF. CDR3 sequence (DNA): TGTGCCAGCAGCCAAGATCTAGGGATATCCCCGTACTTC.

The J gene is TRBJ2-1, the V gene TRBV12-5; no clear D gene. The germline V gene has CDR1 LGHNT and CDR2 FRNRAP. This CDR3 has 16 residues. V was cut by 6 bases and J by 2 bases, with 17 bases left in between. CDR3 bases: TGTGCTAGTGGCCGAAGTGGGATGTCGCCCTACAATGAGCAGTTCTTC. It codes for CASGRSGMSPYNEQFF. Full variable domain (remainder filled in from reference TRBV12-5 and TRBJ2-1): DARVTQTPRHKVTEMGQEVTMRCQPILGHNTVFWYRQTMMQGLELLAYFRNRAPLDDSGMPKDRFSAEMPDATLATLKIQPSEPRDSAVYFCASGRSGMSPYNEQFFGPGTRLTVL.

This clone has only a few counts. This rearrangement joins TRBV27 to TRBJ2-7, with 9 bases identical to TRBD1. Germline trimming cut 6 bases from V and 5 bases from J; bases unmatched to any gene: 14. Germline V gene sequence: CDR1 MNHEY, CDR2 SMNVEV (reference sequence). The CDR3 extends over 16 amino acids. This CDR3 reads CASRTNRGPGLNEQYF. The CDR3, as DNA: TGTGCCAGCAGGACCAACAGGGGGCCGGGGCTTAACGAGCAGTACTTC.

J is TRBJ2-1 and V is TRBV5-4, with TRBD2 matching 8 bases. This CDR3 is built from 15 residues. Trimming took 0 bases from V and 2 from J; bases not matched to a gene: 1. Germline V lookup: CDR1 SGHNT, CDR2 YYREEE (reference sequence). The CDR3 nucleotides are TGTGCCAGCAGCTTGGGTAGCGGGACCTACAATGAGCAGTTCTTC. It yields the protein CASSLGSGTYNEQFF.

CDR3: CASSQRTFSNTGELFF. The CDR3 DNA reads TGCGCCAGCAGCCAGAGGACCTTTTCGAACACCGGGGAGCTGTTTTTT. The chain recombines TRBV4-3 with TRBJ2-2; no clear D. In germline, CDR1 is LGHNA, CDR2 YSLEER. This CDR3 is built from 16 residues. V lost 3 bases and J 0 bases, leaving 11 bases between the germline ends.